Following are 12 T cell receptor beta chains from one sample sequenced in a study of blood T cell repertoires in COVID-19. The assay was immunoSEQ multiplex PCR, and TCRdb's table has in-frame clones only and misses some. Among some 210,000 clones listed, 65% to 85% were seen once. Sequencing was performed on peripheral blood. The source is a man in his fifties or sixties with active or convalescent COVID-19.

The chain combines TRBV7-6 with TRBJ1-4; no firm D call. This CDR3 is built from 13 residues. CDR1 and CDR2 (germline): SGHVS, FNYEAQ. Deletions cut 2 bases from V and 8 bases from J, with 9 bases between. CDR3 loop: CASSLSVGEKLFF. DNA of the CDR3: TGTGCCAGCAGCTTAAGCGTCGGAGAAAAACTGTTTTTT.

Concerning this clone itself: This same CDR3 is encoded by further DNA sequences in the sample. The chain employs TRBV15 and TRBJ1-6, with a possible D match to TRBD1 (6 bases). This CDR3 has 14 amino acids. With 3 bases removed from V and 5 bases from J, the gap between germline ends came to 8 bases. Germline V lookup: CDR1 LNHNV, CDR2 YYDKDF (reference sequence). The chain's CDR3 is CATSRTGDNSPLHF. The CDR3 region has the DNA TGTGCCACCAGCAGGACAGGAGATAATTCACCCCTCCACTTT.

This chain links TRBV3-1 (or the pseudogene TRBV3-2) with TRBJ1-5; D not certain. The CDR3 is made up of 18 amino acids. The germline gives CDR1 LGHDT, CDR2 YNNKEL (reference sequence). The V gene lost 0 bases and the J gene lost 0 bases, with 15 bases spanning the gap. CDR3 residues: CASSQDRQEKHSNQPQHF. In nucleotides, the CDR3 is TGTGCCAGCAGCCAAGATCGACAAGAAAAGCATAGCAATCAGCCCCAGCATTTT.

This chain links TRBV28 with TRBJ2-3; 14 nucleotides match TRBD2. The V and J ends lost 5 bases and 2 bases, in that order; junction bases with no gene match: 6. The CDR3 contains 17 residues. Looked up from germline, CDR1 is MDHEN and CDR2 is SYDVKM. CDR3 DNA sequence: TGTGCCAGCAGTGCGACTAGCGGGAGGGCCCCCACAGATACGCAGTATTTT. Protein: CASSATSGRAPTDTQYF.

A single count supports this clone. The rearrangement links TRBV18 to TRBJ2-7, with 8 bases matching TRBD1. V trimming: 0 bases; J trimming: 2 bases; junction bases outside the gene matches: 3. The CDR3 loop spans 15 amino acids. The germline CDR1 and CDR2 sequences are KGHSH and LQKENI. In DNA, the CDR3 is TGTGCCAGCTCACCACCGGGACAGGCCACCTACGAGCAGTACTTC. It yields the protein CASSPPGQATYEQYF. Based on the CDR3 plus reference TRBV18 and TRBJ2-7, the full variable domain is NAGVMQNPRHLVRRRGQEARLRCSPMKGHSHVYWYRQLPEEGLKFMVYLQKENIIDESGMPKERFSAEFPKEGPSILRIQQVVRGDSAAYFCASSPPGQATYEQYFGPGTRLTVT.

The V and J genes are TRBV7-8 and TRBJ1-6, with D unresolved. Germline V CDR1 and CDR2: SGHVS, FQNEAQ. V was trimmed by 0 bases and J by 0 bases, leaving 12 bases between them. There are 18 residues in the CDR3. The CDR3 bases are TGTGCCAGCAGCTTAGCTGGACTCTTGAGCTCCTATAATTCACCCCTCCACTTT. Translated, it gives CASSLAGLLSSYNSPLHF.

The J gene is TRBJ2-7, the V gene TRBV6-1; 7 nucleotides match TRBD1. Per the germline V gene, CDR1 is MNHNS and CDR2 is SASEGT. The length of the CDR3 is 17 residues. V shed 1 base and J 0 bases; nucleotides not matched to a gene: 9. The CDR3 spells CASSEENWAGGSYEQYF. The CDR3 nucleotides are TGTGCCAGCAGTGAAGAGAATTGGGCAGGGGGCTCCTACGAGCAGTACTTC.

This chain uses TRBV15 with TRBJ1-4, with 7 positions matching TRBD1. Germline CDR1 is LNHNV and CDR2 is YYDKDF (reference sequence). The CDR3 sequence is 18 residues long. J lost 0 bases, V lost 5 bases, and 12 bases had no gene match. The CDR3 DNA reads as TGTGCCACCAGCGCTCTGGACAGGACGGGACCAACTAATGAAAAACTGTTTTTT. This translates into CATSALDRTGPTNEKLFF.

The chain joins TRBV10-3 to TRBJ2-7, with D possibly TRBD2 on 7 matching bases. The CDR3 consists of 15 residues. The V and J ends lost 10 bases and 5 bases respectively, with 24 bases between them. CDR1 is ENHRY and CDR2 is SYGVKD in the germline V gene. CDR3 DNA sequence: TGTGCCACCCAAAGGGGGGGCCCCCCCCTCGACGAGCAGTACTTC. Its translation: CATQRGGPPLDEQYF.

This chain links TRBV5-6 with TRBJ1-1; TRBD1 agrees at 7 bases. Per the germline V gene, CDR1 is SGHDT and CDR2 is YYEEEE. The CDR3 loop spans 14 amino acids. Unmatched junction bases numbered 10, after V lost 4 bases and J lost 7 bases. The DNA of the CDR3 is TGTGCCAGCAGCCTGGGAGAATGGGACAGTGAAGCTTTCTTT. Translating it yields CASSLGEWDSEAFF.

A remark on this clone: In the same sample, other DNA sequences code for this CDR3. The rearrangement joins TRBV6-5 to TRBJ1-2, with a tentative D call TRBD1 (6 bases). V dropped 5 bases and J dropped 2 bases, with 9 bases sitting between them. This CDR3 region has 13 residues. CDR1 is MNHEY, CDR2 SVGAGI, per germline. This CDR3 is CASSRTGNYGYTF. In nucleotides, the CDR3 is TGTGCCAGCAGTAGAACAGGGAACTATGGCTACACCTTC.

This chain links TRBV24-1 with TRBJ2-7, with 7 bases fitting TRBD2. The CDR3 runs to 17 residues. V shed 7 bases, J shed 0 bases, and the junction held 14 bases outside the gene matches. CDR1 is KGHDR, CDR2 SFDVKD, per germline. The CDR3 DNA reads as TGTGCCACCAGCGATACGGGAGGAGGGGTTAGCTCCTACGAGCAGTACTTC. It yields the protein CATSDTGGGVSSYEQYF.